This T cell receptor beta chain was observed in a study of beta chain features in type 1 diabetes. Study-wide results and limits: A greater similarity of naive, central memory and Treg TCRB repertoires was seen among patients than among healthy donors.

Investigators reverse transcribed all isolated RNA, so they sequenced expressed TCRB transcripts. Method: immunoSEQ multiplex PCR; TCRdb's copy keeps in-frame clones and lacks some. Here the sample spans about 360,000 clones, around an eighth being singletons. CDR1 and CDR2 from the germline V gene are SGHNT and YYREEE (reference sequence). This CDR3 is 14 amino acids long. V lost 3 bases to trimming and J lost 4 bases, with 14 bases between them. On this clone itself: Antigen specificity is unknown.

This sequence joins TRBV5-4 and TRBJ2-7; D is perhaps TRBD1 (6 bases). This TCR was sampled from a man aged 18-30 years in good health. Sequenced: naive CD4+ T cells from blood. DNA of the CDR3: TGTGCCAGCAGCTACGTCCAGGGGAGTTACGAGCAGTACTTC. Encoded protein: CASSYVQGSYEQYF.